This TCR beta chain comes out of a study of blood T cell repertoires in COVID-19. At the level of the study: Sources were T cells, B-cell-depleted T cells, or PBMCs; the material itself was cDNA or gDNA.

Germline loops: CDR1 LGHDT, CDR2 YNNKEL (reference sequence). CDR3 length: 13 residues. V was cut by 4 bases and J by 6 bases, with 13 bases left in between. Participant reports of clinical history set cohort assignment. Libraries were prepared by immunoSEQ multiplex PCR; TCRdb keeps only in-frame clonotypes and omits some of them. The sample carries approximately 150,000 clones, about 80% recorded once. This chain joins TRBV3-1 (or the pseudogene TRBV3-2) and TRBJ2-7, with D hard to call. The sequenced material came from PBMCs or T cells enriched from blood (not recorded which). The source of this sequence is a woman aged 65 to 85 in a cohort exposed to, infected with or recovered from COVID-19 (not recorded which). CDR3 sequence reads: CASSRVYGGEQYF. The DNA of the CDR3 is TGTGCCAGCAGCCGGGTATACGGCGGCGAGCAGTACTTC.